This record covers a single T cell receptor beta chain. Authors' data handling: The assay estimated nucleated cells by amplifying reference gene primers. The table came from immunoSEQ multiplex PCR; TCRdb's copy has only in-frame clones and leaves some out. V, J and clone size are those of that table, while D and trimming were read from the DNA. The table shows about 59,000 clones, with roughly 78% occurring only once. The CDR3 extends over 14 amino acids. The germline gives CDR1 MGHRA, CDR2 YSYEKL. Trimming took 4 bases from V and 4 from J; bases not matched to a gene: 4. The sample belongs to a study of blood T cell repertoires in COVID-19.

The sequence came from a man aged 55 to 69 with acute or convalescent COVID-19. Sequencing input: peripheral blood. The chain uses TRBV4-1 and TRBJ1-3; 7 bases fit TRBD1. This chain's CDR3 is CASSRATGGNTIYF. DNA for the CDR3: TGCGCCAGCAGCCGCGCGACAGGGGGAAACACCATATATTTT.